A single sample gave rise to the 16 T cell receptor beta chains below, sequenced in a study of T cells in Graves' hyperthyroidism and ophthalmopathy. Authors of the study amplified TCR beta CDR3 regions from RNA transcripts. The HTBI primer set was used in a first-round RT-PCR of the TCR CDR3. From the multiplex PCR reads, TCRdb called clonotypes with MiXCR, one entry per CDR3 protein. This table has 460,000 or so distinct CDR3 sequences, about 15% appearing once. Sequenced sample: blood. The receptor source for this set is a woman aged 18-30 years with Graves' hyperthyroidism.

This clonotype has only a few counts. The rearrangement joins TRBV7-3 to TRBJ2-3, with 11 bases identical to TRBD2. Trimming at V came to 1 base and at J to 4 bases, leaving 10 bases not matched to a gene. The CDR3 extends over 18 amino acids. CDR1 is SGHTA, CDR2 FQGTGA, per germline. DNA for the CDR3: TGTGCCAGCAGCTTAATCGGGCCAGCTAGCGGGAGGTCAGATACGCAGTATTTT. Translated, it gives CASSLIGPASGRSDTQYF.

The sample holds many counts of this clonotype. The CDR3 nucleotides read TGTGCCAGCAGTTCGGGTTTAGGCTATGGCTACACCTTC. Translated: CASSSGLGYGYTF. This chain joins TRBV12-3 or TRBV12-4 and TRBJ1-2, with D unclear. The CDR3 runs 13 residues. V was clipped by 4 bases and J by 4 bases, with 10 bases between them.

This clonotype was counted a few times. For the CDR3, the DNA is TGTGCCAGCAGCATGATAGCGGGAGACTCCTACGAGCAGTACGTC. Translation: CASSMIAGDSYEQYV. V is TRBV5-4 and J is TRBJ2-7, with TRBD2 matching over 9 bases. CDR1 is SGHNT, CDR2 YYREEE, per germline (reference sequence). V shed 4 bases, J shed 0 bases, and the junction held 5 bases outside the gene matches. The CDR3 length is 15 residues.

This clonotype was seen a few times. The V call is TRBV20-1, the J call TRBJ2-5, with 13 bases fitting TRBD2. Trimming cost V 6 bases and J 5 bases; bases outside gene matches: 6. CDR3 size: 14 residues. Germline V gene lookup returns CDR1 DFQATT and CDR2 SNEGSKA (reference sequence). CDR3 residues: CSASGLAGRETQYF. The CDR3 DNA reads TGCAGTGCATCGGGACTAGCGGGAAGGGAGACCCAGTACTTC.

This clonotype was counted at least ten times. This rearrangement joins TRBV11-3 to TRBJ2-3, with TRBD2 matching 11 bases. CDR1 is SGHNT and CDR2 is YENEEA in the germline V gene. V shed 1 base, J shed 7 bases, and the junction held 10 bases outside the gene matches. This CDR3 is 17 amino acids long. In DNA form, the CDR3 reads TGTGCCAGCAGCTTAGGTACCCTAGCGGGAGGAGGAAATACGCAGTATTTT. Translating gives CASSLGTLAGGGNTQYF.

This clonotype was seen repeatedly, ten times or more. This rearrangement joins TRBV18 to TRBJ2-2; no reliable D call. Looked up from germline, CDR1 is KGHSH and CDR2 is LQKENI. The CDR3 has 14 amino acids. Trimming cost V 6 bases and J 4 bases, with 12 bases left between them. CDR3 bases: TGTGCCAGCTCTACCTTAGAAACCACCGGGGAGCTGTTTTTT. This gives the protein CASSTLETTGELFF.

The genes are TRBV12-3 or TRBV12-4 and TRBJ1-2, with D possibly being TRBD1 (5 bases). CDR3 length equals 12 residues. The germline V and J ends were trimmed by 7 bases and 9 bases, with 15 bases remaining between them. DNA for the CDR3: TGTGCCAGCACCCCCGGGACGGGTCGCTACACCTTC. As protein: CASTPGTGRYTF.

This clonotype has ten or more counts. V and J are TRBV7-3 and TRBJ2-7; TRBD1 matches at 9 bases. CDR3 length equals 15 residues. With 2 bases clipped from V and 4 bases from J, the junction kept 6 bases outside the gene matches. Germline loops: CDR1 SGHTA, CDR2 FQGTGA. The CDR3 DNA reads as TGTGCCAGCAGCTTAGGTGGGACAGGGTTGTACGAGCAGTACTTC. It specifies CASSLGGTGLYEQYF.

In nucleotides, the CDR3 is TGTGCCAGCAGCCAAGATGTTACGTCGGGTTTTAGAGATACGCAGTATTTT. It codes for CASSQDVTSGFRDTQYF. The gene calls are TRBV14 and TRBJ2-3; no clear D. The V end lost 0 bases, the J end lost 5 bases, and 18 bases lay between the germline ends. The germline V gene encodes CDR1 SGHDN and CDR2 FVKESK. The CDR3 sequence is 17 residues long.

This clonotype showed up many times. The V call is TRBV11-3, the J call TRBJ2-1; D unresolved. V lost 0 bases, J lost 4 bases, and 7 bases lay in between. The CDR3 spans 14 residues. Germline V CDR1 and CDR2: SGHNT, YENEEA. The CDR3 reads CASSLDGWYNEQFF. Here the CDR3 DNA reads TGTGCCAGCAGCTTAGACGGGTGGTACAATGAGCAGTTCTTC. Variable domain in full (rest from reference TRBV11-3 and TRBJ2-1): EAGVVQSPRYKIIEKKQPVAFWCNPISGHNTLYWYLQNLGQGPELLIRYENEEAVDDSQLPKDRFSAERLKGVDSTLKIQPAELGDSAVYLCASSLDGWYNEQFFGPGTRLTVL.

This clonotype has just a few counts. The chain is built from TRBV6-1 and TRBJ2-3; D is undetermined. The CDR3 extends over 14 amino acids. V gave up 1 base and J gave up 8 bases, with 13 bases separating them. Germline V lookup: CDR1 MNHNS, CDR2 SASEGT. CDR3 in DNA: TGTGCCAGCAGTGAAGTCAAAGCGTCCACTACGCAGTATTTT. It yields the protein CASSEVKASTTQYF.

This chain connects TRBV19 to TRBJ1-5; TRBD1 matches at 10 bases. With V trimmed by 9 bases and J by 4 bases, 9 bases remained unmatched. In germline, CDR1 is LNHDA, CDR2 SQIVND (reference sequence). This CDR3 has 15 amino acids. Written as DNA, the CDR3 is TGTGCCAGCCTAGAGACAGGGGGCTATAATCAGCCCCAGCATTTT. Amino acid sequence: CASLETGGYNQPQHF.

This clonotype was picked up many times. The chain carries TRBV11-2 and TRBJ1-1; D unclear. Trimming took 1 base from V and 10 from J, leaving 16 bases between them. The CDR3 consists of 14 residues. Germline assignment: CDR1 SGHAT and CDR2 FQNNGV. The CDR3 spells CASSLGPDLSRAFF. CDR3 coding DNA: TGTGCCAGCAGCTTAGGGCCCGACCTGTCCAGAGCTTTCTTT.

In this sample, this clonotype turned up many times. The chain is built from TRBV11-2 and TRBJ1-5; tentative D call: TRBD1 (6 bases). The CDR3 totals 14 residues. V was trimmed by 5 bases and J by 4 bases, leaving 12 bases between them. Germline V gene lookup returns CDR1 SGHAT and CDR2 FQNNGV. The CDR3 sequence is CASSRDIINQPQHF. The DNA for the CDR3 is TGTGCCAGCAGCAGGGACATCATAAATCAGCCCCAGCATTTT.

The chain joins TRBV5-6 to TRBJ2-3; 11 nucleotides agree with TRBD2. The ends lost 4 bases at V and 3 bases at J; junction bases unmatched: 10. This CDR3 contains 17 residues. Per the germline V gene, CDR1 is SGHDT and CDR2 is YYEEEE. Here the CDR3 reads CASSPPPGTSGTDTQYF. CDR3 coding DNA: TGTGCCAGCAGCCCTCCCCCCGGGACTAGCGGTACAGATACGCAGTATTTT.

This clonotype was seen repeatedly, ten times or more. The rearrangement links TRBV20-1 to TRBJ2-1; D may be TRBD1 or TRBD2 (5 bases each). Germline CDR1 is DFQATT and CDR2 is SNEGSKA (reference sequence). This CDR3 region has 18 residues. V was clipped by 4 bases and J by 2 bases, with 24 bases between them. CDR3: CSATPGLDRKLTYNEQFF. CDR3 in DNA: TGCAGTGCTACCCCGGGGCTTGATAGGAAATTAACCTACAATGAGCAGTTCTTC.